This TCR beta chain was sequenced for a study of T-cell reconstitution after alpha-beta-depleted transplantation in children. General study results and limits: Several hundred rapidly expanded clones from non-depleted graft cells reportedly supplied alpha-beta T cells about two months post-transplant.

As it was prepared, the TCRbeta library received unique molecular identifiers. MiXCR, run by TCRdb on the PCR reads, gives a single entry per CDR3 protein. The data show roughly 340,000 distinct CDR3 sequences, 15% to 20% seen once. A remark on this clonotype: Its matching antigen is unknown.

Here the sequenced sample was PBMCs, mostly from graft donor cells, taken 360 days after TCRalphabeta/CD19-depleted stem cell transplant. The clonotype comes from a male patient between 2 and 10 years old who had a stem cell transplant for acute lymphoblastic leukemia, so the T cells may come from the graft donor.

CDR3 DNA sequence: TGCAGTGCTAGGATCGCGGCCAAAGATACGCAGTATTTT. This translates into CSARIAAKDTQYF. The genes are TRBV20-1 and TRBJ2-3; no reliable D call. The CDR3 contains 13 residues. Trimming pared 3 bases from V and 5 bases from J, leaving 12 bases between. Looked up from germline, CDR1 is DFQATT and CDR2 is SNEGSKA (reference sequence).